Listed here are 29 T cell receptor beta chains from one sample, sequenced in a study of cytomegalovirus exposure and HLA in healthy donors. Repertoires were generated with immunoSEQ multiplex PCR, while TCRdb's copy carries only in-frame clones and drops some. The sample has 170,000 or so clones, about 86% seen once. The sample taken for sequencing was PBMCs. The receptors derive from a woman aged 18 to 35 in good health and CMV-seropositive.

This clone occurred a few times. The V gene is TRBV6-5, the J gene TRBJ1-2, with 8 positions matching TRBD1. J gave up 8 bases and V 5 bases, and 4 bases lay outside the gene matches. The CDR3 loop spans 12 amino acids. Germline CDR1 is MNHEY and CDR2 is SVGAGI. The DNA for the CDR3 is TGTGCCAGCAGTCCGGACAGGGAAGGCTACACCTTC. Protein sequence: CASSPDREGYTF.

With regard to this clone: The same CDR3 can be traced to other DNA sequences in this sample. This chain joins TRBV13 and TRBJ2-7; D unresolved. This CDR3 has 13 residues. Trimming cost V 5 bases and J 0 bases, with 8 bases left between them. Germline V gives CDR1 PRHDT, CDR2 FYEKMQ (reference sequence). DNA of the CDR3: TGTGCCAGCAGCCTAGACAACTCCTACGAGCAGTACTTC. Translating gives CASSLDNSYEQYF.

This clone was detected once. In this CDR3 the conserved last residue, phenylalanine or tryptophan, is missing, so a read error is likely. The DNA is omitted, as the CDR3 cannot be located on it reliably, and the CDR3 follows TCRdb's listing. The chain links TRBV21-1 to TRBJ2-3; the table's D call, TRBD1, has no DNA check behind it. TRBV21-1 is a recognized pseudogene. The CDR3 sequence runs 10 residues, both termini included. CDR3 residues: CASSPTDRVN.

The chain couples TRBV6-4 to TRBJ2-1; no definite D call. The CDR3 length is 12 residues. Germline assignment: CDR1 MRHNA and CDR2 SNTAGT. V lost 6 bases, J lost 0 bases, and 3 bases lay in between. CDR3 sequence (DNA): TGTGCCAGCAGGAGCTCCTACAATGAGCAGTTCTTC. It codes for CASRSSYNEQFF.

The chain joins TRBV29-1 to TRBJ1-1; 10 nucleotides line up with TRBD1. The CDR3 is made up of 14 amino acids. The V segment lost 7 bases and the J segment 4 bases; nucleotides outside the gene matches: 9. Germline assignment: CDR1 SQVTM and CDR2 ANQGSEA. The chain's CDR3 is CSAARDRGSTEAFF. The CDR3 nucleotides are TGCAGCGCCGCCCGGGACAGGGGTTCCACTGAAGCTTTCTTT.

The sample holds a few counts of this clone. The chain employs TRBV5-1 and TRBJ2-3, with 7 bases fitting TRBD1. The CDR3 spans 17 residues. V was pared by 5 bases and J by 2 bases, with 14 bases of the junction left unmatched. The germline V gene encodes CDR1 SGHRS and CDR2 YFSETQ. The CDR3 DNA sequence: TGCGCCAGCAGTCCCAATCCGGGACAGAGAGCCACAGATACGCAGTATTTT. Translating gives CASSPNPGQRATDTQYF.

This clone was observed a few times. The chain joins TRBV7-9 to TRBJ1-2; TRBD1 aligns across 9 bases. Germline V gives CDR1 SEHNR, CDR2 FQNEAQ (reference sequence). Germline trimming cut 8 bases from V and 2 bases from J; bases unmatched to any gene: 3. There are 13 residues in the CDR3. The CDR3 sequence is CASEGTGNYGYTF. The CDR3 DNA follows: TGTGCCAGCGAGGGGACAGGGAACTATGGCTACACCTTC.

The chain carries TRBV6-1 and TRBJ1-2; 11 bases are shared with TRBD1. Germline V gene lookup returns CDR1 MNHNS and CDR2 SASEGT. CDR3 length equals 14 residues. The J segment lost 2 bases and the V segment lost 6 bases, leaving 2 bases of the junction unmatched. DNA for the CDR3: TGTGCCAGCAGGGGGACAGGGGGGAACTATGGCTACACCTTC. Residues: CASRGTGGNYGYTF.

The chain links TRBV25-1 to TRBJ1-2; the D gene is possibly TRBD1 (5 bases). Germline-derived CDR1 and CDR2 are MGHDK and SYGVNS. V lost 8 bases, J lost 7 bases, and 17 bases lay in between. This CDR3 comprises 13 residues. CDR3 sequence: CASRGGRGVGYTF. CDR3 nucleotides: TGTGCCAGCCGGGGAGGACGAGGGGTTGGCTACACCTTC.

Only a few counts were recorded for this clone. DNA of the CDR3: TGTGCCAGTAGTATTAGCTATAATCAGCCCCAGCATTTT. It translates to CASSISYNQPQHF. The V call is TRBV19, the J call TRBJ1-5; D unclear. Trimming shortened V by 3 bases and J by 4 bases, and 7 bases separated the two germline ends. The CDR3 contains 13 residues. Germline V CDR1 and CDR2: LNHDA, SQIVND (reference sequence).

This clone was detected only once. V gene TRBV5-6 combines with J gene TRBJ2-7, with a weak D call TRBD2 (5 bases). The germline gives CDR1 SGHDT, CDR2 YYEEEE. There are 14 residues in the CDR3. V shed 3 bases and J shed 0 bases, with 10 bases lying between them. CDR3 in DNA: TGTGCCAGCAGCTCCGGACTGGCCTCCTACGAGCAGTACTTC. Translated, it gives CASSSGLASYEQYF.

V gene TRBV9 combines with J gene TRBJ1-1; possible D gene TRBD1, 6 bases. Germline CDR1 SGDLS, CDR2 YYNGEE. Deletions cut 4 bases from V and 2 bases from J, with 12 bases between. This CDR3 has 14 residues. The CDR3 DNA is TGTGCCAGCAGCCCCTTCAGGGGAAACACTGAAGCTTTCTTT. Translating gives CASSPFRGNTEAFF.

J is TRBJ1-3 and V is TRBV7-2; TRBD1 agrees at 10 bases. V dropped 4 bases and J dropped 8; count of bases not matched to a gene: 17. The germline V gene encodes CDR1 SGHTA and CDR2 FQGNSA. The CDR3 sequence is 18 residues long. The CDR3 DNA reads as TGTGCCAGCAGCTCGCTAAAGCTTAGGACAGGGGGGAAGGACACCATATATTTT. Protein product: CASSSLKLRTGGKDTIYF.

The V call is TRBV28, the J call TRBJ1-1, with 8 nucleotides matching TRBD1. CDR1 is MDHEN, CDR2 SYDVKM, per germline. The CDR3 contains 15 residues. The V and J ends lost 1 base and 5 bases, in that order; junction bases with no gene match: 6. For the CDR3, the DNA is TGTGCCAGCAGTTTATCGAGACAGGGGTCGACTGAAGCTTTCTTT. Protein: CASSLSRQGSTEAFF.

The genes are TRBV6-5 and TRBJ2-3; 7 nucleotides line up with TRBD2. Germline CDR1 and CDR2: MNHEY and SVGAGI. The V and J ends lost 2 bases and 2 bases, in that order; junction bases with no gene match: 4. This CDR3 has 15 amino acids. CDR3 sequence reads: CASSYGRGPTDTQYF. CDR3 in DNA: TGTGCCAGCAGTTACGGGAGGGGCCCCACAGATACGCAGTATTTT.

The CDR3 here is CASTKLGQGAGNTIYF. Written as DNA, the CDR3 is TGTGCCAGCACCAAACTGGGACAGGGTGCTGGAAACACCATATATTTT. The chain joins TRBV9 to TRBJ1-3, with TRBD1 matching over 9 bases. Germline V CDR1 and CDR2: SGDLS, YYNGEE. J gave up 2 bases and V 6 bases, and 9 bases lay outside the gene matches. The CDR3 totals 16 residues.

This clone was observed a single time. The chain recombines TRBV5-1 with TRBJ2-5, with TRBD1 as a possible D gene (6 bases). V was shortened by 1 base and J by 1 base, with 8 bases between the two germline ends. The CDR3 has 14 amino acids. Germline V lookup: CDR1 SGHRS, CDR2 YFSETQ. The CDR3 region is CASSLTGFQETQYF. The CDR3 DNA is TGCGCCAGCAGCTTGACAGGGTTCCAAGAGACCCAGTACTTC. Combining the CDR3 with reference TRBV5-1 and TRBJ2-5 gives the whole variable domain KAGVTQTPRYLIKTRGQQVTLSCSPISGHRSVSWYQQTPGQGLQFLFEYFSETQRNKGNFPGRFSGRQFSNSRSEMNVSTLELGDSALYLCASSLTGFQETQYFGPGTRLLVL.

For the CDR3, the DNA is TGCGCCAGCAGCGTAGGCCGGGACAGGGGAGACGAGCAGTACTTC. The encoded protein is CASSVGRDRGDEQYF. The V gene is TRBV5-1, the J gene TRBJ2-7, with 10 bases lining up with TRBD1. The CDR3 extends over 15 amino acids. CDR1 SGHRS and CDR2 YFSETQ come from the germline V gene. The junction had 9 bases not matched to a gene; V was cut back by 4 bases and J by 5 bases.

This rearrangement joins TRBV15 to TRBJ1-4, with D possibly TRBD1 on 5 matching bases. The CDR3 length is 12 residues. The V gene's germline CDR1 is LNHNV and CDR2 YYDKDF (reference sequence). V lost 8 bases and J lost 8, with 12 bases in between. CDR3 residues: CATQGAGEKLFF. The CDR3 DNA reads TGTGCCACCCAGGGTGCGGGGGAAAAACTGTTTTTT.

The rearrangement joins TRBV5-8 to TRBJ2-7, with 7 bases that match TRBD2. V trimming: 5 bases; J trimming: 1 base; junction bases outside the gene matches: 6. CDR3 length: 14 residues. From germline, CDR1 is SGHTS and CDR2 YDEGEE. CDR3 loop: CASRYSGPSYEQYF. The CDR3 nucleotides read TGTGCCAGCAGATATAGCGGGCCATCCTACGAGCAGTACTTC.

CDR3 protein: CASREAGYYSNQPQHF. The CDR3 DNA follows: TGTGCCAGCCGTGAGGCAGGGTATTATAGCAATCAGCCCCAGCATTTT. The chain carries TRBV27 and TRBJ1-5, with D possibly TRBD1 on 5 matching bases. In germline, CDR1 is MNHEY, CDR2 SMNVEV (reference sequence). There are 16 residues in the CDR3. Trimming stripped 8 bases from V and 0 bases from J, with 17 bases between.

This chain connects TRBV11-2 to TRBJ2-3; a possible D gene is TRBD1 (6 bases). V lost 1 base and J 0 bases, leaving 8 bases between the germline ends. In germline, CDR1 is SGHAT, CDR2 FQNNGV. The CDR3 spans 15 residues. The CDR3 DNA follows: TGTGCCAGCAGCTTAGTGGGACACAGCACAGATACGCAGTATTTT. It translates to CASSLVGHSTDTQYF. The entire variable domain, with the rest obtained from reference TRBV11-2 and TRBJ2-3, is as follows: EAGVAQSPRYKIIEKRQSVAFWCNPISGHATLYWYQQILGQGPKLLIQFQNNGVVDDSQLPKDRFSAERLKGVDSTLKIQPAKLEDSAVYLCASSLVGHSTDTQYFGPGTRLTVL.

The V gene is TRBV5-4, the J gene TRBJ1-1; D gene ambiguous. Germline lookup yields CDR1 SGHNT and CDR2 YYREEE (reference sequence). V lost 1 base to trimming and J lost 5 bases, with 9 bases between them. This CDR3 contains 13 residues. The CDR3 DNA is TGTGCCAGCAGCTTGTTGGGCTGGACTGAAGCTTTCTTT. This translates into CASSLLGWTEAFF.

The CDR3 DNA sequence: TGTGCCAGTAGTATATCGACAGGTACTGAAGCTTTCTTT. The encoded protein is CASSISTGTEAFF. V usage is TRBV19 and J usage is TRBJ1-1, with a possible D match to TRBD1 (6 bases). Germline V CDR1 and CDR2: LNHDA, SQIVND (reference sequence). V was shortened by 2 bases and J by 5 bases, with 9 bases between the two germline ends. The CDR3 totals 13 residues.

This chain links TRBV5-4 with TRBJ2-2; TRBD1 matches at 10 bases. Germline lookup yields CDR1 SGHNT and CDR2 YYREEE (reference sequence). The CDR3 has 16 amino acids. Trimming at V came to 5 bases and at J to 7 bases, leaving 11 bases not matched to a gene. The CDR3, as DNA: TGTGCCAGCAGTAATCCGGGACAGGGGTTCGTCGGGGAGCTGTTTTTT. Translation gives CASSNPGQGFVGELFF.

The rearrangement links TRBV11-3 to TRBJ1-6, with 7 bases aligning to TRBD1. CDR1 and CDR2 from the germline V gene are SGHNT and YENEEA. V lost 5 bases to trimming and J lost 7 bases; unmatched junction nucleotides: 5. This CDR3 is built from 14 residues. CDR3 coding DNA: TGTGCCAGCAGCCGTGGGACAGAGAATTCACCCCTCCACTTT. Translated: CASSRGTENSPLHF.

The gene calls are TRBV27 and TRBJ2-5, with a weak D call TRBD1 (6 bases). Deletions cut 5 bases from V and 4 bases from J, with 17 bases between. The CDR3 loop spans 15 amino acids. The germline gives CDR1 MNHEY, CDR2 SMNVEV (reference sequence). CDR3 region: CASSVGAGARETQYF. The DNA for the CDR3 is TGTGCCAGCAGTGTGGGGGCAGGGGCACGAGAGACCCAGTACTTC.

The CDR3 nucleotides read TGTGCCAGCAGCCCGCCGGGGACAGTATCTTCACCCCTCCACTTT. Protein product: CASSPPGTVSSPLHF. The chain joins TRBV6-6 to TRBJ1-6; TRBD1 aligns across 7 bases. The germline V gene has CDR1 MNHNY and CDR2 SVGAGI (reference sequence). CDR3 size: 15 residues. V was pared by 6 bases and J by 9 bases, with 11 bases of the junction left unmatched.

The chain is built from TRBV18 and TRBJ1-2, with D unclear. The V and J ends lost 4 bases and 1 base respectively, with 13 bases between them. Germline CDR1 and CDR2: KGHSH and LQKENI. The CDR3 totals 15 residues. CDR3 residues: CASSHREALNYGYTF. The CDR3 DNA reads TGTGCCAGCTCACACCGGGAGGCCCTTAACTATGGCTACACCTTC.